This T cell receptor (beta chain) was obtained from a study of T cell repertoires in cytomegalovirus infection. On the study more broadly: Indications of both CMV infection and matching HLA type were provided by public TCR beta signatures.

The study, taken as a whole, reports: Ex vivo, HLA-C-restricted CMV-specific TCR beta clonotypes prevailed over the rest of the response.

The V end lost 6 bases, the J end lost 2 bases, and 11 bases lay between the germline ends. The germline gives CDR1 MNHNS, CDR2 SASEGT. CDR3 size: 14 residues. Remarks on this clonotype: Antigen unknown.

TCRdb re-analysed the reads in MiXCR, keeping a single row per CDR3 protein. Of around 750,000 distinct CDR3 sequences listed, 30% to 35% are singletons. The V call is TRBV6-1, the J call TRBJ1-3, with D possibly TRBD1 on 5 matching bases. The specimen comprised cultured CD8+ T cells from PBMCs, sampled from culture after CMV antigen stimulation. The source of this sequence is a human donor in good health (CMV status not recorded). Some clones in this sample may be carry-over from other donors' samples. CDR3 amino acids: CASSVWGAGNTIYF. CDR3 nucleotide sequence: TGTGCCAGCAGCGTATGGGGGGCTGGAAACACCATATATTTT.